The 8 T cell receptor beta chains below all came from one sample that was sequenced in a study of blood T cell repertoires in COVID-19. TCRdb keeps only in-frame clones here, not all; method: immunoSEQ multiplex PCR. Here the sample spans around 460,000 clones, roughly 89% being singletons. Specimen: peripheral blood. These receptors came from a man aged 18-30 years with COVID-19, enrolled during active disease.

The V gene is TRBV29-1, the J gene TRBJ1-1; D unresolved. The V and J ends lost 5 bases and 5 bases respectively, with 12 bases between them. Germline V CDR1 and CDR2: SQVTM, ANQGSEA. The CDR3 contains 12 residues. CDR3 sequence (DNA): TGCAGCGTTCAGGCGGGAGAGACTGAAGCTTTCTTT. This translates into CSVQAGETEAFF.

The V gene is TRBV4-1, the J gene TRBJ1-5, with D possibly matching TRBD1 (5 bases). CDR3 length: 14 residues. V gave up 1 base and J gave up 7 bases, with 11 bases separating them. CDR1 is MGHRA and CDR2 is YSYEKL in the germline V gene. CDR3 nucleotide sequence: TGCGCCAGCAGCCAAGGTCCGGGGGTGCAGCCCCAGCATTTT. Protein product: CASSQGPGVQPQHF.

Worth noting for this clone: This CDR3 is also generated by other DNA sequences in the sample. The chain has TRBV5-1 and TRBJ2-5; D is possibly TRBD2 (5 bases). V shed 4 bases and J shed 2 bases, with 9 bases lying between them. CDR1 is SGHRS and CDR2 is YFSETQ in the germline V gene. This CDR3 is 13 amino acids long. The CDR3 loop is CASSLGIQETQYF. The CDR3 DNA is TGCGCCAGCAGCCTCGGGATACAAGAGACCCAGTACTTC.

This chain joins TRBV28 and TRBJ2-7, with TRBD1 matching 7 bases. Germline-derived CDR1 and CDR2 are MDHEN and SYDVKM. There are 16 residues in the CDR3. The junction had 14 bases not matched to a gene; V was cut back by 6 bases and J by 3 bases. The CDR3 nucleotides are TGTGCCAGCAGCCAACTCGACAGGGACCAGGGCTACGAGCAGTACTTC. This gives the protein CASSQLDRDQGYEQYF.

Only one count was recorded for this clone. The chain has TRBV29-1 and TRBJ1-1, with 7 bases aligning to TRBD1. Germline CDR1 is SQVTM and CDR2 is ANQGSEA. The V segment lost 4 bases and the J segment 10 bases; nucleotides outside the gene matches: 12. This CDR3 comprises 13 residues. The CDR3 nucleotides read TGCAGCGTTGCAGAGGGGGCGGAATCGCGAGCTTTCTTT. It translates to CSVAEGAESRAFF.

The chain combines TRBV12-3 or TRBV12-4 with TRBJ2-7, with 8 bases that match TRBD2. J lost 5 bases, V lost 5 bases, and 5 bases had no gene match. CDR3 length: 13 amino acids. The CDR3 DNA reads TGTGCCAGCAGTGTCGGGGGGGTGGACGAGCAGTACTTC. This codes for CASSVGGVDEQYF.

V and J are TRBV20-1 and TRBJ2-7; D is ambiguous. Trimming shortened V by 6 bases and J by 5 bases, and 8 bases separated the two germline ends. Germline V gene lookup returns CDR1 DFQATT and CDR2 SNEGSKA (reference sequence). This CDR3 contains 10 residues. CDR3 nucleotide sequence: TGCAGTGCCCCCATTCACGAGCAGTACTTC. This gives the protein CSAPIHEQYF.

V gene TRBV6-5 combines with J gene TRBJ2-2; tentatively, D is TRBD1 (5 bases). The length of the CDR3 is 15 residues. Trimming shortened V by 7 bases and J by 4 bases, and 16 bases separated the two germline ends. CDR1 and CDR2 (germline): MNHEY, SVGAGI. The CDR3, as DNA: TGTGCCAGCAAAGGAGAATGGGGCCCCACCGGGGAGCTGTTTTTT. Protein: CASKGEWGPTGELFF.